Each of the 27 T cell receptor beta chains below was sequenced from the same sample in a study of shared clonotypes between healthy human individuals. Here immunoSEQ multiplex PCR was the method, and the copy in TCRdb shows in-frame clones only, minus some. The data show some 510,000 clones, approximately 85% seen once. Sequencing was done on a sample of PBMCs. These receptors were obtained from a woman between 35 and 50 years old in good health. Some clones in this sample may be carry-over from other donors' samples.

The CDR3 region is CASTPGTSGTDTQYF. As DNA, the CDR3 is TGTGCCAGCACCCCGGGGACTAGCGGCACAGATACGCAGTATTTT. The chain combines TRBV2 with TRBJ2-3; 10 nucleotides align to TRBD2. Looked up from germline, CDR1 is SNHLY and CDR2 is FYNNEI. With V trimmed by 7 bases and J by 1 base, 5 bases remained unmatched. The CDR3 is made up of 15 amino acids.

With regard to this clone: Other DNA sequences within the sample encode an identical CDR3. The chain uses TRBV28 and TRBJ1-1; no definite D call. The germline V gene has CDR1 MDHEN and CDR2 SYDVKM. V lost 3 bases, J lost 2 bases, and 10 bases lay in between. The CDR3 loop spans 14 amino acids. CDR3 DNA: TGTGCCAGCAGTTTGTCCGGCAGTAACACTGAAGCTTTCTTT. Translated, it gives CASSLSGSNTEAFF.

CDR3 loop: CAWSVDRGRVLTF. CDR3 DNA sequence: TGTGCCTGGAGTGTAGACAGGGGTAGGGTCCTGACTTTC. V is TRBV30 and J is TRBJ2-6, with 8 bases aligning to TRBD1. Germline loops: CDR1 GTSNPN, CDR2 SVGIG (reference sequence). The J segment lost 13 bases and the V segment lost 0 bases, leaving 5 bases of the junction unmatched. There are 13 residues in the CDR3.

The rearrangement uses TRBV5-6 and TRBJ1-2, with D hard to call. CDR3 length equals 12 residues. Trimming stripped 0 bases from V and 7 bases from J, with 7 bases between. The germline gives CDR1 SGHDT, CDR2 YYEEEE. The CDR3 region is CASSLVGVGYTF. The CDR3 DNA is TGTGCCAGCAGCTTGGTCGGGGTTGGCTACACCTTC. Using reference TRBV5-6 and TRBJ1-2 for the parts outside the CDR3, the full variable domain is DAGVTQSPTHLIKTRGQQVTLRCSPKSGHDTVSWYQQALGQGPQFIFQYYEEEERQRGNFPDRFSGHQFPNYSSELNVNALLLGDSALYLCASSLVGVGYTFGSGTRLTVV.

CDR3 amino acids: CASGQAGLEQYF. The CDR3 DNA follows: TGTGCCAGCGGACAGGCTGGGCTCGAGCAGTACTTC. V is TRBV10-3 and J is TRBJ2-7; TRBD1 agrees at 7 bases. V dropped 10 bases and J dropped 6; count of bases not matched to a gene: 9. This CDR3 contains 12 residues. Germline assignment: CDR1 ENHRY and CDR2 SYGVKD.

In this sample, this clone turned up a few times. This chain links TRBV19 with TRBJ1-5; D perhaps matches TRBD1 (5 bases). Trimming cost V 4 bases and J 7 bases, with 14 bases left between them. The CDR3 consists of 14 residues. Per germline, CDR1 LNHDA and CDR2 SQIVND (reference sequence). The CDR3, as DNA: TGTGCCAGTAGTACACCGGGACTATGGCAGCCCCAGCATTTT. Protein sequence: CASSTPGLWQPQHF.

The chain carries TRBV18 and TRBJ2-5; the D gene is possibly TRBD1 (6 bases). V lost 7 bases and J lost 2, with 11 bases in between. This CDR3 has 13 amino acids. Germline V gene data show CDR1 as KGHSH and CDR2 as LQKENI. Written as DNA, the CDR3 is TGTGCCAGCTACAGGGACCGTCAAGAGACCCAGTACTTC. Protein product: CASYRDRQETQYF.

This clone was seen only a few times. The CDR3 sequence is CASSPSPALETQYF. The CDR3 nucleotides are TGTGCCAGTAGCCCAAGTCCCGCTCTAGAGACCCAGTACTTC. The chain is built from TRBV19 and TRBJ2-5; unclear D gene. V was trimmed by 6 bases and J by 4 bases, leaving 15 bases between them. The germline gives CDR1 LNHDA, CDR2 SQIVND (reference sequence). The CDR3 totals 14 residues.

The chain has TRBV6-5 and TRBJ1-6, with 8 bases lining up with TRBD1. Trimming at V came to 6 bases and at J to 9 bases, leaving 10 bases not matched to a gene. CDR1 is MNHEY, CDR2 SVGAGI, per germline. This CDR3 region has 15 residues. The CDR3 is CASRPPGQGTSPLHF. The CDR3 nucleotides read TGTGCCAGCAGACCACCAGGACAGGGTACTTCACCCCTCCACTTT.

The chain has TRBV9 and TRBJ2-1; TRBD2 agrees at 9 bases. Germline loops: CDR1 SGDLS, CDR2 YYNGEE. This CDR3 has 17 amino acids. Germline trimming cut 3 bases from V and 9 bases from J; bases unmatched to any gene: 16. CDR3 bases: TGTGCCAGCAGCGCCCCGACAGGGATAGCGGGAGCGGGTGAGCAGTTCTTC. Its translation: CASSAPTGIAGAGEQFF.

The J gene is TRBJ1-4, the V gene TRBV19; 7 positions match TRBD1. CDR1 is LNHDA, CDR2 SQIVND, per germline (reference sequence). The CDR3 is 12 amino acids. V was clipped by 5 bases and J by 14 bases; unmatched bases: 8. The chain's CDR3 is CASSRKGARLFF. The CDR3 DNA sequence: TGTGCCAGTAGTCGTAAGGGGGCAAGGCTGTTTTTT. The full variable domain, with the rest looked up from reference TRBV19 and TRBJ1-4, is DGGITQSPKYLFRKEGQNVTLSCEQNLNHDAMYWYRQDPGQGLRLIYYSQIVNDFQKGDIAEGYSVSREKKESFPLTVTSAQKNPTAFYLCASSRKGARLFFGSGTQLSVL.

J is TRBJ1-2 and V is TRBV19; 7 bases line up with TRBD1. Trimming cost V 7 bases and J 2 bases; bases outside gene matches: 19. This CDR3 is 18 amino acids long. Germline lookup yields CDR1 LNHDA and CDR2 SQIVND (reference sequence). The CDR3 region is CASTGTRFTGERNYGYTF. The CDR3 DNA sequence: TGTGCCAGTACGGGTACTCGATTTACAGGGGAGCGAAACTATGGCTACACCTTC.

The table lists this clone with a few counts. The chain uses TRBV6-1 and TRBJ1-1; the D is unclear. V was pared by 8 bases and J by 1 base, with 11 bases between. There are 13 residues in the CDR3. The V gene's germline CDR1 is MNHNS and CDR2 SASEGT. This CDR3 is CASSSAENTEAFF. The CDR3 coding sequence is TGTGCCAGCTCCTCAGCCGAGAACACTGAAGCTTTCTTT.

The chain uses TRBV19 and TRBJ1-2; 8 positions match TRBD1. Germline assignment: CDR1 LNHDA and CDR2 SQIVND (reference sequence). The length of the CDR3 is 15 residues. V lost 3 bases and J lost 5; bases outside the gene matches: 8. The CDR3 nucleotides are TGTGCCAGTAGTATCTCCCGGACAGGGATATATGGCTACACCTTC. This gives the protein CASSISRTGIYGYTF.

This clone occurred a few times. The chain has TRBV30 and TRBJ1-1, with D tentatively TRBD1 (5 bases). V was shortened by 0 bases and J by 7 bases, with 15 bases between the two germline ends. Germline CDR1 and CDR2: GTSNPN and SVGIG (reference sequence). The CDR3 has 14 amino acids. The CDR3 DNA is TGTGCCTGGAGTGTAGGGGCAGACGGGCTTGAAGCTTTCTTT. Protein product: CAWSVGADGLEAFF.

The chain combines TRBV5-6 with TRBJ2-1; 9 bases are shared with TRBD2. This CDR3 contains 17 residues. With 4 bases clipped from V and 7 bases from J, the junction kept 15 bases outside the gene matches. Germline V lookup: CDR1 SGHDT, CDR2 YYEEEE. The CDR3, as DNA: TGTGCCAGCAGCAACTCCTTAGCGGGAGAGGGGGGGAATGAGCAGTTCTTC. Its protein product is CASSNSLAGEGGNEQFF.

The chain is built from TRBV27 and TRBJ2-7; 7 bases line up with TRBD2. The V gene end was trimmed by 6 bases and the J gene end by 6 bases; junction bases not matched to a gene: 8. Germline V gene sequence: CDR1 MNHEY, CDR2 SMNVEV (reference sequence). There are 13 residues in the CDR3. The CDR3: CASRASGGPEQYF. Written as DNA, the CDR3 is TGTGCCAGCAGGGCCTCGGGAGGACCCGAGCAGTACTTC.

V gene TRBV30 combines with J gene TRBJ2-7; TRBD2 agrees at 13 bases. The CDR3 is made up of 19 amino acids. The V gene's germline CDR1 is GTSNPN and CDR2 SVGIG (reference sequence). J lost 6 bases, V lost 8 bases, and 25 bases had no gene match. The CDR3: CARGTSGRAGPVNPPEQYF. CDR3 nucleotides: TGTGCCCGAGGTACTAGCGGGAGGGCCGGGCCGGTTAACCCTCCCGAGCAGTACTTC.

This clone was seen a handful of times. The rearrangement uses TRBV6-5 and TRBJ2-2; D is unclear. Looked up from germline, CDR1 is MNHEY and CDR2 is SVGAGI. Trimming removed 5 bases at V and 9 bases at J, with 10 bases between. The length of the CDR3 is 12 residues. The CDR3 bases are TGTGCCAGCAGTACCCCCCTGCGGGAGCTGTTTTTT. This encodes CASSTPLRELFF.

This chain links TRBV4-1 with TRBJ2-7, with D possibly being TRBD1 (6 bases). V dropped 4 bases and J dropped 2 bases, with 12 bases sitting between them. The CDR3 loop spans 14 amino acids. Germline-derived CDR1 and CDR2 are MGHRA and YSYEKL. The CDR3 reads CASSLLTGAYEQYF. CDR3 nucleotide sequence: TGCGCCAGCAGCCTACTGACAGGAGCCTACGAGCAGTACTTC.

The rearrangement uses TRBV28 and TRBJ2-7; 8 bases are a match to TRBD2. Trimming removed 3 bases from V and 6 bases from J; junction bases left unmatched: 22. This CDR3 comprises 19 residues. Germline V gene data show CDR1 as MDHEN and CDR2 as SYDVKM. The CDR3 reads CASSFVVGRRRERESEQYF. The CDR3 DNA reads as TGTGCCAGCAGTTTCGTGGTTGGCAGGAGAAGGGAGCGGGAGTCCGAGCAGTACTTC.

The CDR3 region is CASSLVQGAFGNTIYF. As DNA, the CDR3 is TGTGCCAGCAGCTTAGTACAGGGGGCTTTTGGAAACACCATATATTTT. This sequence joins TRBV7-2 and TRBJ1-3, with 9 bases fitting TRBD1. V lost 1 base to trimming and J lost 3 bases; unmatched junction nucleotides: 4. The CDR3 length is 16 residues. Per germline, CDR1 SGHTA and CDR2 FQGNSA.

The rearrangement joins TRBV10-3 to TRBJ2-7; perhaps TRBD1 as D (5 bases). The length of the CDR3 is 13 residues. CDR1 and CDR2 from the germline V gene are ENHRY and SYGVKD. Trimming removed 2 bases from V and 5 bases from J, with 10 bases in between. The CDR3 DNA is TGTGCCATCAGTGAGGGGCAAGGGGACGAGCAGTACTTC. Its protein product is CAISEGQGDEQYF.

This clone showed up just once. The CDR3 reads CASSPRDREASGRSYEQYF. DNA for the CDR3: TGTGCCAGCAGTCCCCGGGACAGGGAGGCTAGCGGGAGAAGTTACGAGCAGTACTTC. V and J are TRBV27 and TRBJ2-7; D perhaps matches TRBD2 (10 bases). Trimming took off 5 bases at V and 4 bases at J, with 30 bases between the two ends. The CDR3 has 19 amino acids. Germline CDR1 reads MNHEY; CDR2 reads SMNVEV (reference sequence).

The CDR3 sequence: CASSTTGWYGYTF. The CDR3 DNA is TGTGCCAGTAGTACCACAGGGTGGTATGGCTACACCTTC. This chain joins TRBV19 and TRBJ1-2; possibly TRBD1 for D (6 bases). The V and J ends lost 4 bases and 5 bases respectively, with 11 bases between them. The CDR3 sequence is 13 residues long. Germline V gene lookup returns CDR1 LNHDA and CDR2 SQIVND (reference sequence).

This chain uses TRBV2 with TRBJ1-5; 10 bases are a match to TRBD1. The CDR3 sequence is 14 residues long. With 8 bases clipped from V and 2 bases from J, the junction kept 3 bases outside the gene matches. CDR1 SNHLY and CDR2 FYNNEI come from the germline V gene. CDR3 sequence (DNA): TGTGCCAGCCGGGACAGGGGTGGCAATCAGCCCCAGCATTTT. Its protein product is CASRDRGGNQPQHF.

The V gene is TRBV28, the J gene TRBJ1-2; no clear D gene. CDR1 is MDHEN and CDR2 is SYDVKM in the germline V gene. The ends were cut back, 4 bases at V and 5 bases at J, with 23 bases in the middle. This CDR3 is built from 17 residues. CDR3 sequence: CASSSPRRRSLSYGYTF. CDR3 sequence (DNA): TGTGCCAGCAGTTCCCCGCGGCGTCGTTCCCTTTCATATGGCTACACCTTC.